Reported below is one TCR beta chain. The antigen remains undetermined. This entry comes from a study of CD8 T cells in ankylosing spondylitis. Findings of the study overall: CD8+ cells made up the disease-linked clones, which were relatively rare in peripheral blood. Typical of ankylosing spondylitis blood, it appeared, was a TCR beta motif of under 10 highly homologous variants.

Libraries for TCR beta were made by quantitative 5'-RACE with molecular barcodes. Each CDR3 protein is one row after TCRdb ran MiXCR on the 5' RACE reads. The data contain about 500,000 distinct CDR3 sequences, roughly 13% of them seen just once; the ten biggest clones take up 6.8%. This clonotype originated in a male donor with ankylosing spondylitis. The sample was blood, either unsorted or a sorted T cell fraction (not recorded which).

The CDR3 protein is CAGRRREEGPGELFF. CDR3 nucleotide sequence: TGTGCCGGCCGGAGGCGGGAGGAAGGCCCCGGGGAGCTGTTTTTT. This chain links TRBV11-2 with TRBJ2-2; 8 nucleotides agree with TRBD2. V dropped 11 bases and J dropped 6; count of bases not matched to a gene: 14. The CDR3 runs 15 residues. Germline loops: CDR1 SGHAT, CDR2 FQNNGV.